The 5 T cell receptor beta chains in this list originate from one sample, sequenced in a study of T cells in Graves' hyperthyroidism and ophthalmopathy. TCR beta CDR3 region amplification was performed from RNA transcripts. Carried out on the TCR CDR3, a first-round RT-PCR used the HTBI primer set. TCRdb recomputed calls from the multiplex PCR reads with MiXCR, one row per CDR3 protein. The data hold around 500,000 distinct CDR3 sequences, with 14% observed a single time. What was sequenced was blood. These receptors originate from a woman in her thirties or forties with Graves' hyperthyroidism.

This clonotype was recorded many times. The chain couples TRBV11-2 to TRBJ2-3; TRBD1 matches 8 bases. The CDR3 is 16 residues long. CDR1 and CDR2 (germline): SGHAT, FQNNGV. Losses at the gene ends were 2 bases for V and 3 bases for J; bases not matched to a gene: 7. Here the CDR3 reads CASSLQVGTGTDTQYF. CDR3 sequence (DNA): TGTGCCAGCAGCTTACAAGTTGGGACAGGTACAGATACGCAGTATTTT.

This clonotype turned up a few times. The V and J genes are TRBV7-6 and TRBJ2-5, with D tentatively TRBD1 (7 bases). This CDR3 contains 14 residues. CDR1 and CDR2 from the germline V gene are SGHVS and FNYEAQ. The V gene lost 5 bases and the J gene lost 5 bases, with 15 bases spanning the gap. CDR3 nucleotides: TGTGCCAGCAGCCCCCAGGGGGGTATGGAGACCCAGTACTTC. Amino acids: CASSPQGGMETQYF. Full variable domain (remainder filled in from reference TRBV7-6 and TRBJ2-5): GAGVSQSPRYKVTKRGQDVALRCDPISGHVSLYWYRQALGQGPEFLTYFNYEAQQDKSGLPNDRFSAERPEGSISTLTIQRTEQRDSAMYRCASSPQGGMETQYFGPGTRLLVL.

This clonotype was seen a few times. V gene TRBV11-1 combines with J gene TRBJ2-1; D ambiguous. Trimming removed 5 bases at V and 3 bases at J, with 20 bases between. This CDR3 has 17 residues. Germline V gene sequence: CDR1 SGHAT, CDR2 FQDESV (reference sequence). The CDR3 loop is CASSPQPFPMGYNEQFF. For the CDR3, the DNA is TGTGCCAGCAGCCCCCAGCCATTTCCTATGGGCTACAATGAGCAGTTCTTC.

This clonotype was seen repeatedly, ten times or more. The chain combines TRBV6-1 with TRBJ2-3, with a tentative D call TRBD2 (6 bases). There are 16 residues in the CDR3. Germline CDR1 is MNHNS and CDR2 is SASEGT. V was shortened by 2 bases and J by 2 bases, with 14 bases between the two germline ends. CDR3 loop: CASSEQGGKLTDTQYF. For the CDR3, the DNA is TGTGCCAGCAGTGAACAGGGCGGGAAGCTCACAGATACGCAGTATTTT.

The chain couples TRBV6-2 or TRBV6-3 to TRBJ1-5; TRBD1 is a possible D gene (5 bases). Looked up from germline, CDR1 is MNHEY and CDR2 is SVGEGT. Trimming left V 2 bases short and J 2 bases short, with 13 bases between. The CDR3 has 16 amino acids. The CDR3 spells CASSYQGYVGNQPQHF. CDR3 DNA: TGTGCCAGCAGTTACCAGGGTTACGTCGGCAATCAGCCCCAGCATTTT.